The 8 T cell receptor beta chains listed next were all sequenced from one sample in a study of T cell changes during pregnancy in multiple sclerosis. The repertoire was sequenced with immunoSEQ multiplex PCR; TCRdb's copy has only in-frame clones and lacks some. This table has 40,000 or so clones, 75% to 95% appearing once. The sequencing here drew on CD8+ T cells from peripheral blood mononuclear cells, taken after pregnancy. All receptors come from a female donor with multiple sclerosis, enrolled in a pregnancy study.

The rearrangement links TRBV5-1 to TRBJ2-7, with D unclear. V lost 0 bases and J 3 bases, leaving 7 bases between the germline ends. Per the germline V gene, CDR1 is SGHRS and CDR2 is YFSETQ. The CDR3 totals 13 residues. CDR3 nucleotides: TGCGCCAGCAGCTTGGAGAACAGCTACGAGCAGTACTTC. It translates to CASSLENSYEQYF.

The chain is built from TRBV28 and TRBJ2-2; perhaps TRBD2 as D (5 bases). V lost 3 bases and J 4 bases, leaving 9 bases between the germline ends. Looked up from germline, CDR1 is MDHEN and CDR2 is SYDVKM. This CDR3 contains 14 residues. CDR3 protein: CASSFWEPTGELFF. For the CDR3, the DNA is TGTGCCAGCAGTTTTTGGGAGCCCACCGGGGAGCTGTTTTTT.

This clone was detected once. The V gene is TRBV25-1, the J gene TRBJ2-2; no firm D call. The CDR3 loop spans 13 amino acids. Germline V gene data show CDR1 as MGHDK and CDR2 as SYGVNS. The V end was cut by 3 bases, the J end by 2 bases, with 4 bases between. CDR3 DNA: TGTGCCAGCAGTGATCCAAACACCGGGGAGCTGTTTTTT. It codes for CASSDPNTGELFF.

This clone was seen a few times. The V and J genes are TRBV6-1 and TRBJ1-1; D is ambiguous. V was trimmed by 7 bases and J by 4 bases, leaving 19 bases between them. The CDR3 extends over 15 amino acids. Germline V CDR1 and CDR2: MNHNS, SASEGT. The DNA for the CDR3 is TGTGCCAGCACCCTGGGAGGGAGGAAGGGCACTGAAGCTTTCTTT. Translated: CASTLGGRKGTEAFF.

The chain is built from TRBV7-3 and TRBJ1-5, with a possible D match to TRBD1 (5 bases). V was trimmed by 1 base and J by 7 bases, leaving 8 bases between them. Per the germline V gene, CDR1 is SGHTA and CDR2 is FQGTGA. The length of the CDR3 is 13 residues. The CDR3 region has the DNA TGTGCCAGCAGCTTAAGTAGGGGACAGCCCCAGCATTTT. Amino acid sequence: CASSLSRGQPQHF.

This chain uses TRBV7-8 with TRBJ1-2; D unresolved. Trimming left V 5 bases short and J 8 bases short, with 24 bases between. The germline CDR1 and CDR2 sequences are SGHVS and FQNEAQ. This CDR3 contains 16 residues. CDR3 region: CASSSQAGRISHGYTF. The CDR3 DNA reads TGTGCCAGCAGCAGTCAGGCGGGTAGGATTTCTCACGGCTACACCTTC.

This clone qualifies as medium-sized. The chain employs TRBV29-1 and TRBJ1-2; 9 nucleotides line up with TRBD1. Germline V gives CDR1 SQVTM, CDR2 ANQGSEA. V gave up 7 bases and J gave up 6 bases; unmatched junction bases: 6. The CDR3 length is 12 residues. CDR3 loop: CSASQGADGYTF. The CDR3 nucleotides are TGCAGCGCTTCACAGGGGGCGGATGGCTACACCTTC.

This sequence joins TRBV7-9 and TRBJ2-1, with a tentative D call TRBD1 (7 bases). The germline V and J ends were trimmed by 4 bases and 7 bases, with 17 bases remaining between them. Germline-derived CDR1 and CDR2 are SEHNR and FQNEAQ (reference sequence). This CDR3 is built from 15 residues. This CDR3 is CASSSPQGGWNEQFF. CDR3 nucleotides: TGTGCCAGCAGCTCTCCCCAGGGGGGTTGGAATGAGCAGTTCTTC.